This T cell receptor (beta chain) was found in a study of OX40 agonist ivuxolimab in advanced cancers. The repertoire was sequenced with immunoSEQ multiplex PCR; TCRdb's copy has only in-frame clones and lacks some. The sample holds more than 70,000 clones, 65% to 90% seen once. This CDR3 comprises 12 residues. The ends were cut back, 2 bases at V and 3 bases at J, with 8 bases in the middle. From germline, CDR1 is GTSNPN and CDR2 SVGIG (reference sequence). The chain has TRBV30 and TRBJ2-7, with a weak D call TRBD1 (5 bases). This TCR was recovered from an adult with an advanced solid tumor such as melanoma, head and neck, liver or kidney cancer. The specimen was CD4+ or CD8+ T cells sorted from blood, collected in a trial of the OX40 agonist ivuxolimab. CDR3 protein: CAWSRGSYEQYF. CDR3 DNA sequence: TGTGCCTGGAGTAGGGGAAGCTACGAGCAGTACTTC. The full variable domain, with the rest looked up from reference TRBV30 and TRBJ2-7, is SQTIHQWPATLVQPVGSPLSLECTVEGTSNPNLYWYRQAAGRGLQLLFYSVGIGQISSEVPQNLSASRPQDRQFILSSKKLLLSDSGFYLCAWSRGSYEQYFGPGTRLTVT.